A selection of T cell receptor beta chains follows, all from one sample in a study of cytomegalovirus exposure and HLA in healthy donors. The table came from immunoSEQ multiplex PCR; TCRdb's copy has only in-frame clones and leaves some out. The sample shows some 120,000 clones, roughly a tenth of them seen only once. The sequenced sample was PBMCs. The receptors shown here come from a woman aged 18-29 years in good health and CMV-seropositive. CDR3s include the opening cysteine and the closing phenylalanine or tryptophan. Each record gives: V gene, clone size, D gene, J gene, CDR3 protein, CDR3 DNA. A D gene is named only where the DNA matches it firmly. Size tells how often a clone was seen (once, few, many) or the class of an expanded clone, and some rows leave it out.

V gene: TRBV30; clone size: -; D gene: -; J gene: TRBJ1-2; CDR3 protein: CAWNFPVMEREYGYTF; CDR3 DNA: TGTGCCTGGAACTTCCCCGTAATGGAAAGGGAGTACGGCTACACCTTC
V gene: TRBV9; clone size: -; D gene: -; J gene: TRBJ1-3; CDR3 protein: CASSPSGNTIYF; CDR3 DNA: TGTGCCAGCAGCCCATCCGGAAACACCATATATTTT
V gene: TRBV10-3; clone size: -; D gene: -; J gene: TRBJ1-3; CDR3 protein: CATSETEGNTIYF; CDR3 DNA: TGTGCCACCAGCGAGACGGAGGGAAACACCATATATTTT
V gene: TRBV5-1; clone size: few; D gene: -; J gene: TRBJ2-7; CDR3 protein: CASSLQSQGYEQYF; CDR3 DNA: TGCGCCAGCAGCTTACAGTCTCAGGGATACGAGCAGTACTTC
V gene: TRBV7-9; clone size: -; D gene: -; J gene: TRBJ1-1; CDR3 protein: CASSKKSSNTEAFF; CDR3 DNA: TGTGCCAGCAGCAAAAAAAGCTCGAACACTGAAGCTTTCTTT
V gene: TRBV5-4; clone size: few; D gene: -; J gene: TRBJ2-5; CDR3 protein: CASSLGLLPGAWDSQYF; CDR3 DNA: TGTGCCAGCAGCTTGGGATTACTTCCCGGAGCTTGGGACTCCCAGTACTTC
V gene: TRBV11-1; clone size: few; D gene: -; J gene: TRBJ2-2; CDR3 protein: CASSFQGGAGELFF; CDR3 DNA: TGTGCCAGCAGCTTCCAGGGAGGAGCCGGGGAGCTGTTTTTT
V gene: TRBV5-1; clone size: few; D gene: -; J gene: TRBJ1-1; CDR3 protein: CASSWDINTEAFF; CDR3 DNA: TGCGCCAGCAGCTGGGACATTAACACTGAAGCTTTCTTT
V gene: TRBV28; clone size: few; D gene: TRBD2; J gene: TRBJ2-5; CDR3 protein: CASKTGGLAGGPETQYF; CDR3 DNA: TGTGCCAGCAAAACAGGGGGACTAGCGGGAGGGCCCGAGACCCAGTACTTC
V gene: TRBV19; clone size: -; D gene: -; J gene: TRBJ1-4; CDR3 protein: CASSPMAGRGGEKLFF; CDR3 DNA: TGTGCCAGTAGTCCCATGGCGGGTAGGGGAGGCGAAAAACTGTTTTTT
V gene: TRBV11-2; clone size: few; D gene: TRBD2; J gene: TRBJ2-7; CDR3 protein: CASSLGLGLAGGEQYF; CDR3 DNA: TGTGCCAGCAGCTTAGGTCTGGGGCTAGCGGGAGGAGAGCAGTACTTC
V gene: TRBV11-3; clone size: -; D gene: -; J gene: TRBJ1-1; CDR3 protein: CASSQYGRETEAFF; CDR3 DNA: TGTGCCAGCAGCCAATATGGACGGGAGACTGAAGCTTTCTTT
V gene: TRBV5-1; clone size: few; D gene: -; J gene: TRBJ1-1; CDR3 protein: CASSPEGLWYTEAFF; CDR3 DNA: TGCGCCAGCAGCCCGGAGGGGCTATGGTACACTGAAGCTTTCTTT
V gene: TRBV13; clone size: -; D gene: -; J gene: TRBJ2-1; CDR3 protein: CASSLGGTALFSEQFF; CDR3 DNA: TGTGCCAGCAGCTTAGGGGGGACTGCCCTCTTTAGCGAGCAGTTCTTC
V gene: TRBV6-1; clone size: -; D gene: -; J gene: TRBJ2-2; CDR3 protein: CASSDPLTGTNTGELFF; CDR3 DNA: TGTGCCAGCAGTGATCCACTGACTGGAACGAACACCGGGGAGCTGTTTTTT
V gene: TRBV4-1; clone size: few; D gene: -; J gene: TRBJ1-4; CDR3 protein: CASSQDSKRRDGEKLFF; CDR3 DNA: TGCGCCAGCAGCCAAGATTCGAAGAGGAGGGACGGAGAAAAACTGTTTTTT
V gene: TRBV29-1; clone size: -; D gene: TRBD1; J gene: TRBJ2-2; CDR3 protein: CSVQTGAGGELFF; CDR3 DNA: TGCAGCGTCCAGACAGGGGCGGGCGGGGAGCTGTTTTTT
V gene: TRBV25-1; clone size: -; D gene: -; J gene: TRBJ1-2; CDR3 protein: CASSLRGSGYTF; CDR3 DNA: TGTGCCAGCAGTTTAAGGGGGTCTGGCTACACCTTC
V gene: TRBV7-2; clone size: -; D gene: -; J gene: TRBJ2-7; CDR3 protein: CASSSMVDREQYF; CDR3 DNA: TGTGCCAGCAGCTCCATGGTCGATCGGGAGCAGTACTTC
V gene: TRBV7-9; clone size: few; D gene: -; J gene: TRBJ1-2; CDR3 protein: CASSPQGYGYTF; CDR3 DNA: TGTGCCAGCAGCCCCCAGGGTTATGGCTACACCTTC
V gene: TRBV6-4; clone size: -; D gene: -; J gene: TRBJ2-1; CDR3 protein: CASSEMWETEQFF; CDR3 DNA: TGTGCCAGCAGTGAAATGTGGGAGACTGAGCAGTTCTTC
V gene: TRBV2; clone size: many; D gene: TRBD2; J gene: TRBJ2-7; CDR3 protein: CASTPQGGTSGGEQYF; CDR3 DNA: TGTGCCAGCACCCCTCAAGGGGGGACTAGCGGCGGTGAGCAGTACTTC
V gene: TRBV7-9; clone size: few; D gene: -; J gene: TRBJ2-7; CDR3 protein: CASSSGLPEEQYF; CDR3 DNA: TGTGCCAGCAGCTCTGGACTCCCAGAGGAGCAGTACTTC
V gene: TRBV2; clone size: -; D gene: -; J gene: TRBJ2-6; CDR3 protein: CASLRESGANVLTF; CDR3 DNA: TGTGCCAGCCTTCGGGAGTCTGGGGCCAACGTCCTGACTTTC
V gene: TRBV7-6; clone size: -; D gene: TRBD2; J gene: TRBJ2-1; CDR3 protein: CASSSSGSTYNEQFF; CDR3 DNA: TGTGCCAGCAGCTCTAGCGGGAGCACCTACAATGAGCAGTTCTTC